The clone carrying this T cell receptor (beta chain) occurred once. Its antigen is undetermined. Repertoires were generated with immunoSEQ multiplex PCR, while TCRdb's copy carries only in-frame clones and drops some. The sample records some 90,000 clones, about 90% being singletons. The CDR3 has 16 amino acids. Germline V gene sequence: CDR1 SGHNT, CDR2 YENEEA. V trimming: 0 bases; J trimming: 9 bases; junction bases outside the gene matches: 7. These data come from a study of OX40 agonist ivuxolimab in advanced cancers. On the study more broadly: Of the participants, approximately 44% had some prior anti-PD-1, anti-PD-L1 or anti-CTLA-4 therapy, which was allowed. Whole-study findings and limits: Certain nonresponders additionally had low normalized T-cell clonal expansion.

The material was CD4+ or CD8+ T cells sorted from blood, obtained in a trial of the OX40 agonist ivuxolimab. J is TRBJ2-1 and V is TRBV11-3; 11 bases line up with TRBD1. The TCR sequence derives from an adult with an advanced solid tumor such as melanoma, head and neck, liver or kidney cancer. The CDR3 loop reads CASSLDRTGGWCEQFF. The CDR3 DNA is TGTGCCAGCAGCTTAGATCGGACAGGGGGCTGGTGTGAGCAGTTCTTC.